The rows below give T cell receptor beta chains drawn from one sample of a study of blood T cells in healthy people across ages. TCRdb analysed the 5' RACE reads with MiXCR anew, one entry per CDR3 protein. The table shows under 1,000,000 distinct CDR3 sequences, with around 45% occurring only once. Sequenced: blood. The origin of the receptors is a man older than 75 in good health. Each CDR3 is given with its conserved first and last residue. A D gene is named only where the DNA matches it firmly. The size of a clone is reported for some rows only, either as once, few or many, or as a class for expanded clones.

TGTGCCAGCAGTAGTCCGGGACAGGGGACGCTAAGCTACGAGCAGTACTTC | CASSSPGQGTLSYEQYF | . | TRBJ2-7 | TRBD1 | TRBV6-1
TGTGCCAGCCAAGTTACGGTACAATACGAGCAGTACTTC | CASQVTVQYEQYF | . | TRBJ2-7 | . | TRBV28
TGCAGTGCTATCGGACAGGGTGGTTACGAGCAGTACTTC | CSAIGQGGYEQYF | few | TRBJ2-7 | TRBD1 | TRBV20-1
TGTGCCAGCAGCTTAGACACGACCTCGAACTATGGCTACACCTTC | CASSLDTTSNYGYTF | . | TRBJ1-2 | . | TRBV27
TGCAGCGTTGGTGAGACAGGAATTGAAAAACTGTTTTTT | CSVGETGIEKLFF | many | TRBJ1-4 | . | TRBV29-1
TGTGCCATCAGTGAGGACACGAGCAATGAAAAACTGTTTTTT | CAISEDTSNEKLFF | . | TRBJ1-4 | . | TRBV10-3
TGTGCCAGCAGGGTACAGGGGGTAATCTCCTACGAGCAGTACTTC | CASRVQGVISYEQYF | . | TRBJ2-7 | TRBD1 | TRBV7-2
TGTGCCAGCAGCAAAAGACAGGGGGACAACAATGAGCAGTTCTTC | CASSKRQGDNNEQFF | . | TRBJ2-1 | TRBD1 | TRBV11-3
TGCAGTGCTGCCCCGATCAGCGGTATCTCCTACGAGCAGTACTTC | CSAAPISGISYEQYF | few | TRBJ2-7 | . | TRBV20-1
TGCAGTGCCACCCGGGGGGATACGCAGTATTTT | CSATRGDTQYF | few | TRBJ2-3 | . | TRBV20-1
TGCAGTGCTAGTGGCCCGAAGGCTGGAAACACCATATATTTT | CSASGPKAGNTIYF | . | TRBJ1-3 | . | TRBV20-1
TGTGCCAGCAGGGGGAGATCGGATACGCAGTATTTT | CASRGRSDTQYF | . | TRBJ2-3 | . | TRBV6-6
TGTGCCAGCAGCGTAGGCCCCATAACTAGCGGGAAAGCATACGAGCAGTACTTC | CASSVGPITSGKAYEQYF | . | TRBJ2-7 | TRBD2 | TRBV9
TGTGCCAGCAGCTTCGAACTAGCTGTAGAGACCCAGTACTTC | CASSFELAVETQYF | . | TRBJ2-5 | . | TRBV7-2
TGTGCCAGCAGCTTAACGTATCGGACCTACAATGAGCAGTTCTTC | CASSLTYRTYNEQFF | few | TRBJ2-1 | . | TRBV7-3
TGTGCCAGCAGCCAGAGAGGGACAGATAAAGAGACCCAGTTCTTC | CASSQRGTDKETQFF | . | TRBJ2-1 | TRBD1 | TRBV3-1
TGCGCCAGCACCAAGCGGGAGGGCCTCTACAATGAGCAGTTCTTC | CASTKREGLYNEQFF | . | TRBJ2-1 | TRBD2 | TRBV5-1
TGCAGCGTTGATAAGGCTAGCGGGACCTACAATGAGCAGTTCTTC | CSVDKASGTYNEQFF | many | TRBJ2-1 | TRBD2 | TRBV29-1
TGCAGCGTTGCCACAGGGATCTCCTACAATGAGCAGTTCTTC | CSVATGISYNEQFF | few | TRBJ2-1 | . | TRBV29-1
TGTGCCAGCAGTTACTCAGCCGGGAGCCATAATGAGCAGTACTTC | CASSYSAGSHNEQYF | . | TRBJ2-7 | . | TRBV6-5
TGCAGCGTTGTTTTTAATAGAGTAGGAGGGGAGCAGTTCTTC | CSVVFNRVGGEQFF | many | TRBJ2-1 | . | TRBV29-1
TGCGCCAGCAGCTTATTTCCGAGTTCGAACGAGCAGTACTTC | CASSLFPSSNEQYF | . | TRBJ2-7 | . | TRBV5-1
TGTGCCAGCAGTGGCGGACTTGGCGATGAGCAGTTCTTC | CASSGGLGDEQFF | . | TRBJ2-1 | . | TRBV12-3/TRBV12-4
TGCGCCAGCAGTGAACGGCGGGACACCTACGAGCAGTACTTC | CASSERRDTYEQYF | . | TRBJ2-7 | . | TRBV10-2
TGTGCCAGCAGTGAAGCGTGTGGGACACAATCCTCCTACGAGCAGTACTTC | CASSEACGTQSSYEQYF | . | TRBJ2-7 | . | TRBV6-1
TGTGCCAGCAGAACACAGGGAGGCAAAAACATTCAGTACTTC | CASRTQGGKNIQYF | few | TRBJ2-4 | . | TRBV28
TGTGCCAGCAGTGAGGAACGGCGGGAGGGTGAAAAACTGTTTTTT | CASSEERREGEKLFF | . | TRBJ1-4 | . | TRBV2